This passage covers 31 T cell receptor beta chains from one sample sequenced in a study of blood T cell repertoires in COVID-19. Some clones are missing from TCRdb's copy, which holds only in-frame ones; the method was immunoSEQ multiplex PCR. Of over 100,000 clones in the sample, about four fifths were seen once. Material for sequencing was peripheral blood. The receptors come from a man aged 55 to 70 with acute or convalescent COVID-19.

The gene calls are TRBV30 and TRBJ2-7; tentatively, D is TRBD2 (5 bases). The CDR3 has 15 amino acids. The germline V and J ends were trimmed by 0 bases and 5 bases, with 17 bases remaining between them. CDR1 GTSNPN and CDR2 SVGIG come from the germline V gene (reference sequence). CDR3 loop: CAWSVSARGIHEQYF. CDR3 sequence (DNA): TGTGCCTGGAGTGTATCCGCCCGAGGGATTCACGAGCAGTACTTC.

This chain connects TRBV4-1 to TRBJ1-6; 12 nucleotides agree with TRBD1. The junction had 15 bases not matched to a gene; V was cut back by 3 bases and J by 9 bases. This CDR3 region has 19 residues. Germline CDR1 MGHRA, CDR2 YSYEKL. The CDR3 here is CASSHPPQGTGGYSSPLHF. The CDR3 coding sequence is TGCGCCAGCAGCCACCCCCCCCAGGGGACAGGGGGCTACAGTTCACCCCTCCACTTT.

The chain joins TRBV3-1 (or the pseudogene TRBV3-2) to TRBJ1-3; no firm D call. This CDR3 region has 15 residues. Germline CDR1 is LGHDT and CDR2 is YNNKEL (reference sequence). V lost 6 bases and J 0 bases, leaving 12 bases between the germline ends. The CDR3: CASRLSSISGNTIYF. In DNA form, the CDR3 reads TGTGCCAGCAGGCTGAGTTCAATCTCTGGAAACACCATATATTTT.

The genes are TRBV7-2 and TRBJ1-5; D uncertain. Trimming left V 6 bases short and J 0 bases short, with 15 bases between. Germline values: CDR1 SGHTA, CDR2 FQGNSA. The CDR3 length is 16 residues. The CDR3 sequence is CASSVSSLLSNQPQHF. As DNA, the CDR3 is TGTGCCAGCAGTGTATCGTCACTCCTTAGCAATCAGCCCCAGCATTTT.

The chain is built from TRBV18 and TRBJ2-2; 7 bases fit TRBD2. Germline CDR1 reads KGHSH; CDR2 reads LQKENI. The CDR3 contains 16 residues. The V gene end was trimmed by 1 base and the J gene end by 5 bases; junction bases not matched to a gene: 7. The CDR3 region has the DNA TGTGCCAGCTCACCACGGGCTAGCGGAGGGACCGGGGAGCTGTTTTTT. Residues: CASSPRASGGTGELFF. Combining the CDR3 with reference TRBV18 and TRBJ2-2 gives the whole variable domain NAGVMQNPRHLVRRRGQEARLRCSPMKGHSHVYWYRQLPEEGLKFMVYLQKENIIDESGMPKERFSAEFPKEGPSILRIQQVVRGDSAAYFCASSPRASGGTGELFFGEGSRLTVL.

The V gene is TRBV5-1, the J gene TRBJ1-1; D unresolved. Germline lookup yields CDR1 SGHRS and CDR2 YFSETQ. V lost 7 bases to trimming and J lost 9 bases, with 13 bases between them. This CDR3 is 11 amino acids long. Written as DNA, the CDR3 is TGCGCCAGCCGCGCTTCTTCCCAAGCTTTCTTT. Its translation is CASRASSQAFF.

This clone was counted a single time. Additional DNA sequences in this sample encode the identical CDR3. The chain uses TRBV5-1 and TRBJ2-1; possible D gene TRBD1, 5 bases. V lost 0 bases, J lost 1 base, and 8 bases lay in between. The V gene's germline CDR1 is SGHRS and CDR2 YFSETQ. The CDR3 contains 15 residues. In DNA, the CDR3 is TGCGCCAGCAGCTTGGAAGGGGTGTCCTACAATGAGCAGTTCTTC. Its translation: CASSLEGVSYNEQFF.

V gene TRBV18 combines with J gene TRBJ1-2, with no clear D. The CDR3 length is 14 residues. Trimming took off 3 bases at V and 4 bases at J, with 12 bases between the two ends. Per the germline V gene, CDR1 is KGHSH and CDR2 is LQKENI. The CDR3 DNA reads as TGTGCCAGCTCACCTAAAGACACCCCCTATGGCTACACCTTC. As protein: CASSPKDTPYGYTF.

For this clone: Other DNA sequences in the sample encode the same CDR3. The rearrangement links TRBV6-1 to TRBJ1-1; D gene ambiguous. The CDR3 runs to 11 residues. With 0 bases removed from V and 11 bases from J, the gap between germline ends came to 7 bases. Germline loops: CDR1 MNHNS, CDR2 SASEGT. The CDR3 nucleotides read TGTGCCAGCAGTGAAGCCCTCGGGGCTTTCTTT. This encodes CASSEALGAFF.

V gene TRBV19 combines with J gene TRBJ1-2; 7 bases line up with TRBD1. This CDR3 comprises 15 residues. V lost 3 bases to trimming and J lost 5 bases; unmatched junction nucleotides: 9. Per the germline V gene, CDR1 is LNHDA and CDR2 is SQIVND (reference sequence). CDR3: CASSISTGQGYGYTF. The CDR3 nucleotides read TGTGCCAGTAGTATCTCGACAGGGCAGGGTTATGGCTACACCTTC.

The chain is built from TRBV7-9 and TRBJ1-4; TRBD1 aligns across 7 bases. CDR1 SEHNR and CDR2 FQNEAQ come from the germline V gene (reference sequence). V gave up 5 bases and J gave up 8 bases; unmatched junction bases: 8. The CDR3 totals 14 residues. CDR3 protein: CASSLDRAGEKLFF. The CDR3, as DNA: TGTGCCAGCAGCCTTGACAGGGCGGGGGAAAAACTGTTTTTT. The full variable domain, its missing parts supplied by reference TRBV7-9 and TRBJ1-4, is DTGVSQNPRHKITKRGQNVTFRCDPISEHNRLYWYRQTLGQGPEFLTYFQNEAQLEKSRLLSDRFSAERPKGSFSTLEIQRTEQGDSAMYLCASSLDRAGEKLFFGSGTQLSVL.

The V call is TRBV7-9, the J call TRBJ2-7; D is possibly TRBD1 (6 bases). The CDR3 sequence is 15 residues long. CDR1 is SEHNR, CDR2 FQNEAQ, per germline (reference sequence). Trimming removed 2 bases at V and 3 bases at J, with 14 bases between. CDR3 protein: CASSLTTGYRYEQYF. Here the CDR3 DNA reads TGTGCCAGCAGCTTAACGACAGGTTACCGCTACGAGCAGTACTTC.

J is TRBJ2-5 and V is TRBV28; D is possibly TRBD1 (6 bases). Germline CDR1 MDHEN, CDR2 SYDVKM. The ends were cut back, 2 bases at V and 5 bases at J, with 12 bases in the middle. The CDR3 sequence is 14 residues long. This chain's CDR3 is CASSLGQGMETQYF. For the CDR3, the DNA is TGTGCCAGCAGTTTAGGGCAGGGGATGGAGACCCAGTACTTC.

The genes are TRBV11-3 and TRBJ1-3; TRBD1 matches at 7 bases. Germline V gene lookup returns CDR1 SGHNT and CDR2 YENEEA. Germline trimming cut 5 bases from V and 4 bases from J; bases unmatched to any gene: 5. This CDR3 contains 14 residues. The CDR3 region has the DNA TGTGCCAGCAGCAGACAGGGATCCGGAAACACCATATATTTT. This sequence encodes CASSRQGSGNTIYF.

The chain has TRBV5-1 and TRBJ2-6; perhaps TRBD2 as D (7 bases). CDR1 is SGHRS and CDR2 is YFSETQ in the germline V gene. V lost 0 bases, J lost 1 base, and 17 bases lay in between. This CDR3 region has 19 residues. CDR3 sequence: CASSLGSGGRASGANVLTF. DNA for the CDR3: TGCGCCAGCAGCTTGGGCTCGGGGGGCCGGGCGTCTGGGGCCAACGTCCTGACTTTC.

J is TRBJ2-3 and V is TRBV27; D is possibly TRBD1 (6 bases). This CDR3 contains 16 residues. Trimming took off 5 bases at V and 4 bases at J, with 19 bases between the two ends. Germline V lookup: CDR1 MNHEY, CDR2 SMNVEV (reference sequence). The CDR3 sequence is CASSTPLQGAADTQYF. The CDR3 DNA follows: TGTGCCAGCAGTACTCCGTTACAGGGCGCCGCAGATACGCAGTATTTT.

The V call is TRBV4-1, the J call TRBJ2-3, with a possible D match to TRBD1 (5 bases). CDR1 and CDR2 (germline): MGHRA, YSYEKL. V dropped 0 bases and J dropped 4 bases, with 8 bases sitting between them. CDR3 length: 14 residues. The CDR3 here is CASSQDQGPDTQYF. In DNA, the CDR3 is TGCGCCAGCAGCCAAGATCAGGGTCCAGATACGCAGTATTTT.

This clone was seen just once. This rearrangement joins TRBV3-1 (or the pseudogene TRBV3-2) to TRBJ1-4, with D perhaps TRBD1 (5 bases). V was pared by 4 bases and J by 6 bases, with 12 bases between. The CDR3 totals 14 residues. CDR1 LGHDT and CDR2 YNNKEL come from the germline V gene (reference sequence). The chain's CDR3 is CASSPRVLDEKLFF. CDR3 DNA: TGTGCCAGCAGCCCCAGGGTTTTGGATGAAAAACTGTTTTTT.

The rearrangement links TRBV24-1 to TRBJ1-2; D is unclear. Germline V CDR1 and CDR2: KGHDR, SFDVKD. The length of the CDR3 is 14 residues. Trimming took off 2 bases at V and 1 base at J, with 7 bases between the two ends. CDR3 protein: CATSDSTNNYGYTF. DNA of the CDR3: TGTGCCACCAGTGATTCGACAAATAACTATGGCTACACCTTC.

The J gene is TRBJ1-5, the V gene TRBV3-1 (or the pseudogene TRBV3-2); D may be TRBD1 (5 bases). V lost 0 bases and J lost 0, with 12 bases in between. Germline V lookup: CDR1 LGHDT, CDR2 YNNKEL (reference sequence). The CDR3 length is 17 residues. The CDR3 DNA reads TGTGCCAGCAGCCAAGAATATGGGGGGTATAGCAATCAGCCCCAGCATTTT. Its protein product is CASSQEYGGYSNQPQHF.

The chain employs TRBV6-5 and TRBJ1-2; D is possibly TRBD1 (6 bases). This CDR3 region has 12 residues. The V gene's germline CDR1 is MNHEY and CDR2 SVGAGI. V shed 5 bases and J shed 9 bases, with 13 bases lying between them. In DNA, the CDR3 is TGTGCCAGCAGTCGGGACAATGTTCGCTACACCTTC. Protein sequence: CASSRDNVRYTF.

This sequence joins TRBV15 and TRBJ2-7, with 10 nucleotides matching TRBD2. The junction had 5 bases not matched to a gene; V was cut back by 0 bases and J by 6 bases. Germline V gene sequence: CDR1 LNHNV, CDR2 YYDKDF (reference sequence). The CDR3 sequence is 15 residues long. In DNA form, the CDR3 reads TGTGCCACCAGCAGAGATTTAGCGGGAGGAGGCGAGCAGTACTTC. Residues: CATSRDLAGGGEQYF.

The rearrangement joins TRBV24-1 to TRBJ2-1, with 11 positions matching TRBD2. This CDR3 has 16 residues. The germline V gene encodes CDR1 KGHDR and CDR2 SFDVKD. With V trimmed by 0 bases and J by 6 bases, 3 bases remained unmatched. As DNA, the CDR3 is TGTGCCACCAGTGATTTGTTAGCGGGAGGGCGCAATGAGCAGTTCTTC. This codes for CATSDLLAGGRNEQFF.

This clone was counted once. V usage is TRBV19 and J usage is TRBJ1-4, with 8 bases fitting TRBD1. CDR3 length equals 15 residues. The J segment lost 5 bases and the V segment lost 4 bases, leaving 6 bases of the junction unmatched. Germline V lookup: CDR1 LNHDA, CDR2 SQIVND (reference sequence). CDR3 in amino acids: CASSTLTGVNEKLFF. CDR3 nucleotide sequence: TGTGCCAGTAGTACCCTGACAGGGGTAAATGAAAAACTGTTTTTT.

The chain employs TRBV19 and TRBJ1-1; 7 bases match TRBD1. The length of the CDR3 is 17 residues. V lost 6 bases, J lost 3 bases, and 16 bases stayed unmatched. Germline lookup yields CDR1 LNHDA and CDR2 SQIVND (reference sequence). CDR3 DNA sequence: TGTGCCAGTAGACTAAGGGGCAGGGGGACTTCTGACACTGAAGCTTTCTTT. Translated, it gives CASRLRGRGTSDTEAFF. The variable domain in full, completed from reference TRBV19 and TRBJ1-1, reads DGGITQSPKYLFRKEGQNVTLSCEQNLNHDAMYWYRQDPGQGLRLIYYSQIVNDFQKGDIAEGYSVSREKKESFPLTVTSAQKNPTAFYLCASRLRGRGTSDTEAFFGQGTRLTVV.

The V gene is TRBV10-3, the J gene TRBJ2-5; D perhaps matches TRBD1 (6 bases). The CDR3 length is 14 residues. V gave up 10 bases and J gave up 6 bases, with 21 bases separating them. Germline V gene data show CDR1 as ENHRY and CDR2 as SYGVKD. The CDR3 DNA is TGTGCCAGCCAACGGGGACAAAAGGCACAGACCCAGTACTTC. Translation gives CASQRGQKAQTQYF.

The chain recombines TRBV12-3 or TRBV12-4 with TRBJ1-2; weak D call: TRBD1 (6 bases). With 7 bases removed from V and 5 bases from J, the gap between germline ends came to 14 bases. This CDR3 comprises 13 residues. CDR3 in amino acids: CASNFGGPYGYTF. CDR3 nucleotide sequence: TGTGCCAGCAATTTCGGGGGGCCTTATGGCTACACCTTC.

The chain carries TRBV4-2 and TRBJ2-3, with D perhaps TRBD1 (6 bases). Trimming shortened V by 0 bases and J by 1 base, and 11 bases separated the two germline ends. The CDR3 runs 16 residues. Germline CDR1 and CDR2: LGHNA and YNFKEQ. CDR3 amino acids: CASSQDGPGGTDTQYF. The CDR3 coding sequence is TGTGCCAGCAGCCAAGATGGTCCAGGGGGCACAGATACGCAGTATTTT.

This chain links TRBV11-1 with TRBJ2-2, with 7 bases identical to TRBD2. Germline CDR1 and CDR2: SGHAT and FQDESV (reference sequence). Trimming took 5 bases from V and 1 from J; bases not matched to a gene: 7. CDR3 size: 16 residues. CDR3 residues: CASSRQGGGNTGELFF. DNA for the CDR3: TGTGCCAGCAGCCGCCAGGGCGGGGGGAACACCGGGGAGCTGTTTTTT.

Here the CDR3 reads CASSYARVDSPLHF. In DNA, the CDR3 is TGTGCCAGCAGTTACGCGCGGGTAGATTCACCCCTCCACTTT. J is TRBJ1-6 and V is TRBV6-2 or TRBV6-3; D is ambiguous. The CDR3 is 14 amino acids. From germline, CDR1 is MNHEY and CDR2 SVGEGT. V dropped 2 bases and J dropped 8 bases, with 10 bases sitting between them.

The chain employs TRBV5-4 and TRBJ2-1, with D perhaps TRBD2 (6 bases). V was cut by 2 bases and J by 5 bases, with 14 bases left in between. Germline assignment: CDR1 SGHNT and CDR2 YYREEE (reference sequence). This CDR3 spans 15 amino acids. CDR3 sequence: CASSFDESGHNEQFF. As DNA, the CDR3 is TGTGCCAGCAGCTTTGACGAGAGCGGGCACAATGAGCAGTTCTTC. Using reference TRBV5-4 and TRBJ2-1 for the parts outside the CDR3, the full variable domain is ETGVTQSPTHLIKTRGQQVTLRCSSQSGHNTVSWYQQALGQGPQFIFQYYREEENGRGNFPPRFSGLQFPNYSSELNVNALELDDSALYLCASSFDESGHNEQFFGPGTRLTVL.